Listed below are T cell receptor beta chains from one sample, sequenced in a study of T cell responses to AZD1222 COVID-19 vaccine. Sequenced by immunoSEQ multiplex PCR; TCRdb stores in-frame clones only, minus some. Of fewer than 150,000 clones listed, around 93% are singletons. The specimen was peripheral blood, collected on day 0 of AZD1222 vaccination. The source is an adult in good health. CDR3s include the opening cysteine and the closing phenylalanine or tryptophan.

>TRBV15|TRBJ2-7
CATSRLAGTYEQYF
>TRBV11-2|TRBJ1-2
CASSSPAGGNYGYTF
>TRBV12-3/TRBV12-4|TRBJ1-1
CASSYGDTEAFF
>TRBV21-1|TRBJ1-5
CASSKEGGDRGNQPQHF
>TRBV5-1|TRBJ2-2
CANRRDFNTGELFF
>TRBV7-9|TRBJ2-7
CASIPTGTSDEQYF
>TRBV5-1|TRBJ2-5
CASSWGTSGEETQYF
>TRBV5-5|TRBJ2-1
CASSFNGQEQFF
>TRBV24-1|TRBJ2-3
CATSDLGDSRSTTDTQYF
>TRBV15|TRBJ1-1
CATSSPLDGNTEAFF
>TRBV29-1|TRBJ2-7
CSVAGFSNRDSSYEQYF
>TRBV30|TRBJ2-2
CAWTRQNTGELFF
>TRBV6-2/TRBV6-3|TRBJ1-2
CASSYGSSYGYTF
>TRBV2|TRBJ2-7
CASTSAAYEQYF
>TRBV4-3|TRBJ1-6
CASSQSMTGGSLLNSPLHF
>TRBV6-5|TRBJ1-1
CASSFKGTEAFF
>TRBV11-2|TRBJ2-6
CASTRLAGGSGANVLTF
>TRBV28|TRBJ1-4
CASRQTGGRTNEKLFF
>TRBV5-1|TRBJ1-4
CASSEPGNNNEKLFF
>TRBV5-1|TRBJ1-3
CASSLNTGQSNTIYF
>TRBV5-1|TRBJ1-1
CASSLRGLSTEAFF
>TRBV10-3|TRBJ2-2
CAISLEGGELFF
>TRBV28|TRBJ2-7
CASSALRDYPMVAYEQYF
>TRBV12-3/TRBV12-4|TRBJ1-5
CASRQGDQPQHF
>TRBV7-2|TRBJ2-3
CASSFLAGTDTQYF
>TRBV27|TRBJ1-2
CASSKGILYGYTF
>TRBV6-5|TRBJ2-7
CASSYSRGYEQYF
>TRBV10-3|TRBJ1-1
CAISGTVSNWNTEAFF
>TRBV13|TRBJ2-1
CASSLGGRAVNEQFF